This entry describes one TCR beta chain. The data originate from a study of T cell changes during pregnancy in multiple sclerosis. Here immunoSEQ multiplex PCR was the method, and the copy in TCRdb shows in-frame clones only, minus some. The top ten hold 0.5% of the sample, which has fewer than 55,000 clones, 92% seen once. V was trimmed by 5 bases and J by 2 bases, leaving 8 bases between them. Germline V gene lookup returns CDR1 SGHDT and CDR2 YYEEEE. The CDR3 contains 13 residues. This chain uses TRBV5-6 with TRBJ1-3; D ambiguous. Sequencing was performed on CD4+ T cells from peripheral blood mononuclear cells, taken in the third trimester of pregnancy. This TCR was recovered from a female donor with multiple sclerosis, enrolled in a pregnancy study. CDR3 residues: CASRRDAGNTIYF. For the CDR3, the DNA is TGTGCCAGCAGGAGAGATGCTGGAAACACCATATATTTT.